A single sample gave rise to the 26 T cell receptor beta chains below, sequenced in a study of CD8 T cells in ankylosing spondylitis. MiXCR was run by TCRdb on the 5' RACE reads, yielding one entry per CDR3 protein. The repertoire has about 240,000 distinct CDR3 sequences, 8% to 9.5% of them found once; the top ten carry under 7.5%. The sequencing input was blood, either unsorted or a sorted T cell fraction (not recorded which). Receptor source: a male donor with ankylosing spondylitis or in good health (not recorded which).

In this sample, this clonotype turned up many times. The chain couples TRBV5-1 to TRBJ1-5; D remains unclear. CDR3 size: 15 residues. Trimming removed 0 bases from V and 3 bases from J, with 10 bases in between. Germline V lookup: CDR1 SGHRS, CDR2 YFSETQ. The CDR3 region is CASSLDGRNNQPQHF. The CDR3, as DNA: TGCGCCAGCAGCTTGGATGGAAGGAACAATCAGCCCCAGCATTTT.

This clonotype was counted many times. CDR3 in amino acids: CASRQGQGNTEAFF. The CDR3, as DNA: TGTGCCAGCAGGCAGGGACAGGGTAACACTGAAGCTTTCTTT. The V call is TRBV27, the J call TRBJ1-1; 9 bases align to TRBD1. The V gene's germline CDR1 is MNHEY and CDR2 SMNVEV (reference sequence). This CDR3 is 14 amino acids long. V lost 6 bases, J lost 2 bases, and 4 bases stayed unmatched.

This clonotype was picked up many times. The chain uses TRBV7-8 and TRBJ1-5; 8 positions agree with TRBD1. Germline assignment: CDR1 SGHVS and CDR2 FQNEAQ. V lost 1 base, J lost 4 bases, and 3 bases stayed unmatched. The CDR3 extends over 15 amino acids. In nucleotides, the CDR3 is TGTGCCAGCAGCTTAGGGGACAGGATGAATCAGCCCCAGCATTTT. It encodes CASSLGDRMNQPQHF.

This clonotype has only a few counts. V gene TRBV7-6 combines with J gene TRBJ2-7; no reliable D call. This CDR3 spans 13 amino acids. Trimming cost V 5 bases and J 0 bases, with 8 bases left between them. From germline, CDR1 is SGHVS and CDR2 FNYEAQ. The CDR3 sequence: CASSVQNSYEQYF. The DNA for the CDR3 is TGTGCCAGCAGCGTACAAAACTCCTACGAGCAGTACTTC.

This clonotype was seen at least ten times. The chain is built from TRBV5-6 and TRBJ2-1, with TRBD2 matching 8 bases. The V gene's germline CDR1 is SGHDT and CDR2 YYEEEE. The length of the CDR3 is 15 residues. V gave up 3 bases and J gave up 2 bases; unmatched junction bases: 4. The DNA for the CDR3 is TGTGCCAGCAGCTCCCGGGGGGGCCCCTACAATGAGCAGTTCTTC. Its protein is CASSSRGGPYNEQFF.

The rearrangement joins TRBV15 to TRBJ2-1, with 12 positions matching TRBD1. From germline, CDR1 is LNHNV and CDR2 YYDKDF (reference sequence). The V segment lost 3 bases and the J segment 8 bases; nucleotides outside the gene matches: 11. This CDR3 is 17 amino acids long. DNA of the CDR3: TGTGCCACCAGCAGGAGTCTCCGGGACAGGGGGCTCGATGAGCAGTTCTTC. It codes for CATSRSLRDRGLDEQFF.

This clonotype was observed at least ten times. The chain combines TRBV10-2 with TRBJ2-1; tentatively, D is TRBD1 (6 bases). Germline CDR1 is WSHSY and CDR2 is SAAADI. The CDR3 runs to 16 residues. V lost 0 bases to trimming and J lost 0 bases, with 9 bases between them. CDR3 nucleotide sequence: TGCGCCAGCAGTGAGTCGAGGGGGATCTCCTACAATGAGCAGTTCTTC. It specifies CASSESRGISYNEQFF.

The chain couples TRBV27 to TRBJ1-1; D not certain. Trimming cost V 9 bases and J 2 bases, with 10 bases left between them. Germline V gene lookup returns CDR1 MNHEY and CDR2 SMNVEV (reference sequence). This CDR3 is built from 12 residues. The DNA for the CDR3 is TGTGCCAGGCCCCAGCCTAACACTGAAGCTTTCTTT. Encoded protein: CARPQPNTEAFF.

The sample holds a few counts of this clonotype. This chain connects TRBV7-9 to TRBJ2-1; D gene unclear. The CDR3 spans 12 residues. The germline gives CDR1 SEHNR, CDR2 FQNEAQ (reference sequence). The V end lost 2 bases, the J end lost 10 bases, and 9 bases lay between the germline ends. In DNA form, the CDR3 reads TGTGCCAGCAGCTTACCGGATACCGAGCAGTTCTTC. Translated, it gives CASSLPDTEQFF. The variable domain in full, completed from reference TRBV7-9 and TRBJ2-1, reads DTGVSQNPRHKITKRGQNVTFRCDPISEHNRLYWYRQTLGQGPEFLTYFQNEAQLEKSRLLSDRFSAERPKGSFSTLEIQRTEQGDSAMYLCASSLPDTEQFFGPGTRLTVL.

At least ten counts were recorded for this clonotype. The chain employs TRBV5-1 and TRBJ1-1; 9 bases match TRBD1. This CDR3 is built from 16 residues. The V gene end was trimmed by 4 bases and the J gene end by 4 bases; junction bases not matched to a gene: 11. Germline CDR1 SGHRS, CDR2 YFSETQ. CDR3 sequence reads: CASSPWTGEVSTEAFF. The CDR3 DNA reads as TGCGCCAGCAGCCCCTGGACAGGGGAGGTGAGCACTGAAGCTTTCTTT.

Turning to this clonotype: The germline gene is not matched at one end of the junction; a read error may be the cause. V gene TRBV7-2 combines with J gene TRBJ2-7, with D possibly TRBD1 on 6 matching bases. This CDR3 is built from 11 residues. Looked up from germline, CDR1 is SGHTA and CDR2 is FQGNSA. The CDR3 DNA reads TGTGCCAGCAGCGAGGGGGTTGTGTCTCTCTTC. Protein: CASSEGVVSLF.

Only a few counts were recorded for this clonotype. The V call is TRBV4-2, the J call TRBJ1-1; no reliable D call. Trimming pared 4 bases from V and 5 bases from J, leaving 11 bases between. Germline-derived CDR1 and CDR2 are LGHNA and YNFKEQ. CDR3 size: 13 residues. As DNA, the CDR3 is TGTGCCAGCAGCCCAAACGGGAGGACTGAAGCTTTCTTT. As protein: CASSPNGRTEAFF.

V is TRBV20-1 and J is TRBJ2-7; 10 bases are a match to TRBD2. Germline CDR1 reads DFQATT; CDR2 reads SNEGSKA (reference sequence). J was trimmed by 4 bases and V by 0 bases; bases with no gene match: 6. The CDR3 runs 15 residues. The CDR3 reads CSARDWASGGYEQYF. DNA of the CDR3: TGCAGTGCTAGAGATTGGGCTAGCGGGGGATACGAGCAGTACTTC.

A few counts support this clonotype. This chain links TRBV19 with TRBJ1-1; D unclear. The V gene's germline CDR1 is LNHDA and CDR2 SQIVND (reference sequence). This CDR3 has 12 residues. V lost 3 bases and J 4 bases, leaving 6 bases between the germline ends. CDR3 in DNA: TGTGCCAGTAGTATCGAGGGCACTGAAGCTTTCTTT. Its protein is CASSIEGTEAFF.

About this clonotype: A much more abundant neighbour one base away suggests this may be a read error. CDR3 in DNA: TGCAGTTCTATCTTGGCAGAGACCCAGTACTTC. Its translation: CSSILAETQYF. This sequence joins TRBV20-1 and TRBJ2-5; D is uncertain. CDR1 and CDR2 from the germline V gene are DFQATT and SNEGSKA (reference sequence). Between the trimmed V and J ends, which lost 8 bases and 4 bases, there was a span of 11 bases. The CDR3 has 11 amino acids.

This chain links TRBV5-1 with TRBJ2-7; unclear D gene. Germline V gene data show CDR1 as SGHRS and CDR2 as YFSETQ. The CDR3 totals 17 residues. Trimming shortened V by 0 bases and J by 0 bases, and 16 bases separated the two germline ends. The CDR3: CASSLGERVQASYEQYF. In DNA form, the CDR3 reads TGCGCCAGCAGCTTGGGGGAAAGGGTCCAGGCCTCCTACGAGCAGTACTTC.

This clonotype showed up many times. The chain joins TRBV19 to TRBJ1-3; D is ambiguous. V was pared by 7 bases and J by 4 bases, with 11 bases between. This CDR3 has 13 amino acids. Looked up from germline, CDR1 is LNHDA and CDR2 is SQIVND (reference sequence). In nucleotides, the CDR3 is TGTGCCAGTAAGAGGTCGGGGGGAAACACCATATATTTT. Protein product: CASKRSGGNTIYF.

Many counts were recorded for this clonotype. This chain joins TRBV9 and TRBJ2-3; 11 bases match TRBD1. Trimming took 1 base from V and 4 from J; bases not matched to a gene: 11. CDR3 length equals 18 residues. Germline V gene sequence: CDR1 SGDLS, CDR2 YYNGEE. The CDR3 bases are TGTGCCAGCAGCGTAAGTTTCGGGACAGGGGGATTTCCAGATACGCAGTATTTT. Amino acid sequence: CASSVSFGTGGFPDTQYF.

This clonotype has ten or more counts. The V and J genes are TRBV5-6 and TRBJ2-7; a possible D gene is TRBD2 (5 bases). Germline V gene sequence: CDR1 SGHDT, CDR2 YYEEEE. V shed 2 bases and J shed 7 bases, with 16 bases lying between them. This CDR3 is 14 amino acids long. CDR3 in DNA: TGTGCCAGCAGCTTCGACGACCGGCGCGGGGAGCAGTACTTC. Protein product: CASSFDDRRGEQYF.

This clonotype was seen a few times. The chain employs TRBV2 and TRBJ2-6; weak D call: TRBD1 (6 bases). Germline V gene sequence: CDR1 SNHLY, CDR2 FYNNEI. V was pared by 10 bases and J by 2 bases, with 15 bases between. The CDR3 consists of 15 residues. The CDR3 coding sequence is TGTGCCACGGAGCTACAGGGAACTGGGGCCAACGTCCTGACTTTC. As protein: CATELQGTGANVLTF.

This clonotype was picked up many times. CDR3 in amino acids: CSGGRQGAGELFF. CDR3 bases: TGCAGCGGGGGTCGACAGGGGGCCGGGGAGCTGTTTTTT. The rearrangement uses TRBV29-1 and TRBJ2-2; 9 positions match TRBD1. This CDR3 is 13 amino acids long. V trimming: 7 bases; J trimming: 6 bases; junction bases outside the gene matches: 6. Germline assignment: CDR1 SQVTM and CDR2 ANQGSEA.

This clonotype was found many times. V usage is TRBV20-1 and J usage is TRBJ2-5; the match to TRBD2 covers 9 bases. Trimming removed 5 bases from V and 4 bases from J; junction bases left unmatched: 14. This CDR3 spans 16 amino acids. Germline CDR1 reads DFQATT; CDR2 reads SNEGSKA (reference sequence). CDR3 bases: TGCAGTGCTGACTACGGACTAGCGAGGGTGGGAGAGACCCAGTACTTC. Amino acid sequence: CSADYGLARVGETQYF.

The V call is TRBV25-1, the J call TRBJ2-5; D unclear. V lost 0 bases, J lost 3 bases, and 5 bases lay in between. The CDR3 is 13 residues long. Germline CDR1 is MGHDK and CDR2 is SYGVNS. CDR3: CASSEYFEETQYF. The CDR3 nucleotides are TGTGCCAGCAGTGAATATTTCGAAGAGACCCAGTACTTC.

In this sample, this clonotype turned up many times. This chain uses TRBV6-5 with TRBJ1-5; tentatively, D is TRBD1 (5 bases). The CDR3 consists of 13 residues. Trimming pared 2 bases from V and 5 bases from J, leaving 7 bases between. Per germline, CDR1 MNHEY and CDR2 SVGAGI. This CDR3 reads CASSYRGYQPQHF. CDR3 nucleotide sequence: TGTGCCAGCAGTTACAGGGGATATCAGCCCCAGCATTTT.

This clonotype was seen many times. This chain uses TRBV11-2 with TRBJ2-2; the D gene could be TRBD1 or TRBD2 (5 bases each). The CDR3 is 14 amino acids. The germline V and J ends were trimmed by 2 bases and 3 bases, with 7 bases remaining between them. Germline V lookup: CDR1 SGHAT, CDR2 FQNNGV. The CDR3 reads CASSLSGHTGELFF. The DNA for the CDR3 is TGTGCCAGCAGCTTATCGGGACACACCGGGGAGCTGTTTTTT.

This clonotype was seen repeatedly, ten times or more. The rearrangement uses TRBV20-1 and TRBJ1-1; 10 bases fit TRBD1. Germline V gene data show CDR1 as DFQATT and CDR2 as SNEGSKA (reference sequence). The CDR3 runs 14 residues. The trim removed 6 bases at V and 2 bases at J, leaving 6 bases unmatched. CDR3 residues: CSAEDRGINTEAFF. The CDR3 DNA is TGCAGTGCGGAGGACAGGGGGATAAACACTGAAGCTTTCTTT.